The 15 T cell receptor beta chains below come from one sample, sequenced in a study of cytomegalovirus exposure and HLA in healthy donors. The PCR employed 60 Vbeta primers together with 13 Jbeta primers. The method was immunoSEQ multiplex PCR; TCRdb's version includes in-frame clones alone and lacks a portion of them. The data contain 90,000 or so clones, around 80% of them singletons. Sequenced material: PBMCs. The receptors were sampled from a male donor in good health and CMV-seropositive.

The gene calls are TRBV14 and TRBJ2-7, with D possibly being TRBD1 (6 bases). Germline assignment: CDR1 SGHDN and CDR2 FVKESK. CDR3 length: 18 amino acids. V was clipped by 1 base and J by 7 bases, with 26 bases between them. This CDR3 reads CASSQAAWKQGGVLEQYF. The CDR3 nucleotides read TGTGCCAGCAGCCAAGCTGCGTGGAAACAGGGTGGGGTATTGGAGCAGTACTTC.

V is TRBV30 and J is TRBJ2-3; a possible D gene is TRBD1 (6 bases). CDR3 length equals 15 residues. Trimming shortened V by 2 bases and J by 1 base, and 13 bases separated the two germline ends. Germline lookup yields CDR1 GTSNPN and CDR2 SVGIG (reference sequence). The CDR3 DNA reads as TGTGCCTGGAGTCCTATACAGGGTGGCACAGATACGCAGTATTTT. As protein: CAWSPIQGGTDTQYF.

The genes are TRBV4-1 and TRBJ1-4, with TRBD1 matching 7 bases. The V gene end was trimmed by 0 bases and the J gene end by 4 bases; junction bases not matched to a gene: 8. This CDR3 is 17 amino acids long. The germline CDR1 and CDR2 sequences are MGHRA and YSYEKL. The chain's CDR3 is CASSQDPGQNFNEKLFF. The CDR3, as DNA: TGCGCCAGCAGCCAAGATCCGGGACAGAACTTTAATGAAAAACTGTTTTTT.

The chain joins TRBV5-6 to TRBJ1-2, with D perhaps matching TRBD1 (6 bases). This CDR3 has 14 amino acids. The V end lost 3 bases, the J end lost 5 bases, and 14 bases lay between the germline ends. Germline CDR1 is SGHDT and CDR2 is YYEEEE. CDR3 sequence (DNA): TGTGCCAGCAGCTACGGACAGAGCCGTTATGGCTACACCTTC. Its protein product is CASSYGQSRYGYTF. Looking up the rest from reference TRBV5-6 and TRBJ1-2 gives the full variable domain: DAGVTQSPTHLIKTRGQQVTLRCSPKSGHDTVSWYQQALGQGPQFIFQYYEEEERQRGNFPDRFSGHQFPNYSSELNVNALLLGDSALYLCASSYGQSRYGYTFGSGTRLTVV.

The chain employs TRBV27 and TRBJ2-3; 8 bases align to TRBD1. The trim removed 2 bases at V and 6 bases at J, leaving 4 bases unmatched. Germline assignment: CDR1 MNHEY and CDR2 SMNVEV (reference sequence). This CDR3 spans 14 amino acids. For the CDR3, the DNA is TGTGCCAGCAGTTTACGCAGGGGGCAGGATACGCAGTATTTT. Protein: CASSLRRGQDTQYF.

The rearrangement links TRBV19 to TRBJ2-2; D is ambiguous. V lost 6 bases, J lost 0 bases, and 8 bases lay in between. This CDR3 comprises 14 residues. The germline gives CDR1 LNHDA, CDR2 SQIVND (reference sequence). The CDR3 region is CASRANPNTGELFF. The DNA of the CDR3 is TGTGCCAGTAGGGCAAATCCGAACACCGGGGAGCTGTTTTTT.

V usage is TRBV4-2 and J usage is TRBJ2-6; perhaps TRBD2 as D (6 bases). There are 19 residues in the CDR3. Trimming took 3 bases from V and 2 from J, leaving 20 bases between them. From germline, CDR1 is LGHNA and CDR2 YNFKEQ. CDR3 loop: CASSHTAMSGEAGANVLTF. For the CDR3, the DNA is TGTGCCAGCAGCCATACCGCCATGTCGGGGGAAGCTGGGGCCAACGTCCTGACTTTC.

V and J are TRBV19 and TRBJ2-2; D is perhaps TRBD2 (5 bases). Germline values: CDR1 LNHDA, CDR2 SQIVND (reference sequence). The CDR3 runs to 14 residues. Trimming cost V 6 bases and J 3 bases, with 11 bases left between them. CDR3 protein: CASRREYYTGELFF. The CDR3 coding sequence is TGTGCCAGTAGGAGGGAGTATTACACCGGGGAGCTGTTTTTT.

V usage is TRBV27 and J usage is TRBJ1-2, with a weak D call TRBD1 (5 bases). CDR1 and CDR2 (germline): MNHEY, SMNVEV (reference sequence). This CDR3 region has 13 residues. Trimming took 3 bases from V and 8 from J, leaving 13 bases between them. The CDR3 DNA reads as TGTGCCAGCAGTTTGAGGCAGGGAGGAGGCTACACCTTC. This encodes CASSLRQGGGYTF.

The rearrangement joins TRBV5-1 to TRBJ2-5; TRBD2 matches 14 bases. Per germline, CDR1 SGHRS and CDR2 YFSETQ. J was trimmed by 3 bases and V by 4 bases; bases with no gene match: 5. This CDR3 spans 16 amino acids. The CDR3: CASSGGGLAGEETQYF. As DNA, the CDR3 is TGCGCCAGCAGCGGCGGGGGACTAGCGGGGGAAGAGACCCAGTACTTC.

This clone was seen a handful of times. The chain combines TRBV27 with TRBJ1-1; possible D gene TRBD1, 5 bases. The CDR3 spans 14 residues. Looked up from germline, CDR1 is MNHEY and CDR2 is SMNVEV (reference sequence). V lost 6 bases to trimming and J lost 4 bases, with 15 bases between them. DNA for the CDR3: TGTGCCAGCAGCCCTATCGCAGGGTCCACTGAAGCTTTCTTT. Translated: CASSPIAGSTEAFF.

The chain is built from TRBV28 and TRBJ1-5, with 9 positions matching TRBD1. Germline assignment: CDR1 MDHEN and CDR2 SYDVKM. V shed 2 bases and J 6 bases; nucleotides not matched to a gene: 8. The CDR3 spans 16 residues. The CDR3 DNA follows: TGTGCCAGCAGTTTAATGGGACAGGGAATGGGTCAGCCCCAGCATTTT. As protein: CASSLMGQGMGQPQHF.

The V call is TRBV28, the J call TRBJ1-5; 9 bases match TRBD1. Trimming removed 7 bases from V and 6 bases from J; junction bases left unmatched: 7. Germline V CDR1 and CDR2: MDHEN, SYDVKM. The CDR3 spans 14 residues. CDR3 sequence reads: CASTPTGGTQPQHF. CDR3 DNA sequence: TGTGCCAGCACCCCAACAGGGGGCACTCAGCCCCAGCATTTT.

This sequence joins TRBV6-5 and TRBJ2-1; 9 nucleotides agree with TRBD2. The CDR3 is 14 amino acids. V dropped 4 bases and J dropped 6; count of bases not matched to a gene: 4. Germline lookup yields CDR1 MNHEY and CDR2 SVGAGI. The CDR3 region is CASSSTSGFNEQFF. The CDR3 DNA follows: TGTGCCAGCAGTTCAACTAGCGGGTTCAATGAGCAGTTCTTC.

This clone has just a few counts. This chain joins TRBV6-5 and TRBJ1-1, with TRBD1 identical over 8 bases. Germline lookup yields CDR1 MNHEY and CDR2 SVGAGI. With V trimmed by 5 bases and J by 6 bases, 5 bases remained unmatched. This CDR3 region has 13 residues. In DNA, the CDR3 is TGTGCCAGCAGTGCGATACAGGGGGCTGAAGCTTTCTTT. This codes for CASSAIQGAEAFF.